The 32 T cell receptor beta chains listed next were all sequenced from one sample in a study of shared clonotypes between healthy human individuals. The assay was immunoSEQ multiplex PCR, and TCRdb's table has in-frame clones only and misses some. Here the sample spans some 2,500,000 clones, under 95% being singletons. The sequencing sample was made of naive CD4+ T cells from PBMCs. Subset specified: CD45RA+ positively selected. The receptor source for this set is a man aged 18 to 29 in good health. Some clones in this sample may be carry-over from other donors' samples.

This chain joins TRBV6-5 and TRBJ1-4, with D maybe TRBD1 (6 bases). Germline-derived CDR1 and CDR2 are MNHEY and SVGAGI. The CDR3 is made up of 15 amino acids. Trimming took 7 bases from V and 8 from J, leaving 20 bases between them. DNA of the CDR3: TGTGCCAGCACCTCGGCTGGGGGGGCGGGGGAAAAACTGTTTTTT. This translates into CASTSAGGAGEKLFF.

This clone came up once. V usage is TRBV7-3 and J usage is TRBJ1-1; D may be TRBD1 (6 bases). This CDR3 spans 14 amino acids. Trimming cost V 5 bases and J 4 bases, with 14 bases left between them. Germline values: CDR1 SGHTA, CDR2 FQGTGA. The CDR3 DNA follows: TGTGCCAGCAGCCCTGCCGGGGGGCTCACTGAAGCTTTCTTT. Amino acid sequence: CASSPAGGLTEAFF.

The chain links TRBV19 to TRBJ2-5; TRBD1 or TRBD2 may be the D gene (5 bases each). CDR3 length: 16 residues. Per the germline V gene, CDR1 is LNHDA and CDR2 is SQIVND (reference sequence). V shed 3 bases and J shed 9 bases, with 23 bases lying between them. CDR3 DNA sequence: TGTGCCAGTAGTATGGTTGGGGTAGCGAATCCCAGGGCCCAGTACTTC. Protein: CASSMVGVANPRAQYF.

This chain connects TRBV7-8 to TRBJ1-2; possible D gene TRBD1, 6 bases. The CDR3 length is 15 residues. Germline V gene sequence: CDR1 SGHVS, CDR2 FQNEAQ. The germline V and J ends were trimmed by 0 bases and 2 bases, with 10 bases remaining between them. CDR3 nucleotides: TGTGCCAGCAGCTTAGCCCAGGGGCCAAACTATGGCTACACCTTC. Protein sequence: CASSLAQGPNYGYTF.

J is TRBJ2-1 and V is TRBV5-1; 15 bases align to TRBD2. The junction had 6 bases not matched to a gene; V was cut back by 4 bases and J by 4 bases. CDR3 length equals 17 residues. The germline V gene has CDR1 SGHRS and CDR2 YFSETQ. CDR3 region: CASSRGLAGGYYNEQFF. The CDR3 coding sequence is TGCGCCAGCAGCCGCGGACTAGCGGGAGGGTATTACAATGAGCAGTTCTTC.

V and J are TRBV7-9 and TRBJ2-7; D gene uncertain. CDR1 and CDR2 (germline): SEHNR, FQNEAQ (reference sequence). V was shortened by 0 bases and J by 12 bases, with 15 bases between the two germline ends. The CDR3 totals 13 residues. CDR3 bases: TGTGCCAGCAGCTTAGCGAGTTTACACAACCTGTACTTC. As protein: CASSLASLHNLYF.

To note about this clone: The same CDR3 is also encoded by other DNA sequences in this sample. The rearrangement links TRBV18 to TRBJ1-5, with 8 bases lining up with TRBD1. The CDR3 runs 16 residues. V shed 3 bases and J 2 bases; nucleotides not matched to a gene: 6. Germline CDR1 reads KGHSH; CDR2 reads LQKENI. DNA of the CDR3: TGTGCCAGCTCACCCTCCGGGACAGGAGGCAATCAGCCCCAGCATTTT. It specifies CASSPSGTGGNQPQHF.

With regard to this clone: The identical CDR3 is also encoded by other nucleotide sequences in the sample. The V gene is TRBV6-1, the J gene TRBJ2-3; D unclear. This CDR3 contains 11 residues. Germline lookup yields CDR1 MNHNS and CDR2 SASEGT. V was trimmed by 2 bases and J by 6 bases, leaving 3 bases between them. The CDR3 reads CASSERDTQYF. CDR3 sequence (DNA): TGTGCCAGCAGTGAAAGGGATACGCAGTATTTT.

Only one count was recorded for this clone. The V call is TRBV27, the J call TRBJ2-3, with 7 bases fitting TRBD2. Germline V gene data show CDR1 as MNHEY and CDR2 as SMNVEV (reference sequence). V was clipped by 5 bases and J by 2 bases; unmatched bases: 10. This CDR3 has 16 residues. For the CDR3, the DNA is TGTGCCAGCAGTCCCTATTTAGCGGGCATCACAGATACGCAGTATTTT. Protein: CASSPYLAGITDTQYF.

The genes are TRBV4-3 and TRBJ1-2; perhaps TRBD1 as D (6 bases). The CDR3 contains 17 residues. Trimming left V 0 bases short and J 4 bases short, with 18 bases between. CDR1 LGHNA and CDR2 YSLEER come from the germline V gene. As DNA, the CDR3 is TGCGCCAGCAGCCAAGACTTGCGGACAGAGTTTACCTATGGCTACACCTTC. It encodes CASSQDLRTEFTYGYTF.

The chain recombines TRBV30 with TRBJ1-3; D is unresolved. Trimming took off 1 base at V and 6 bases at J, with 13 bases between the two ends. CDR1 is GTSNPN, CDR2 SVGIG, per germline (reference sequence). There are 14 residues in the CDR3. The CDR3 DNA sequence: TGTGCCTGGAGTGAACAGCCGGCGGAAAACACCATATATTTT. It codes for CAWSEQPAENTIYF.

In its sample, this clone was seen once. The chain recombines TRBV27 with TRBJ1-5; the D is unclear. Germline V CDR1 and CDR2: MNHEY, SMNVEV (reference sequence). CDR3 length: 13 amino acids. The V end lost 3 bases, the J end lost 7 bases, and 10 bases lay between the germline ends. The CDR3 region has the DNA TGTGCCAGCAGTTTTCTGGAGAACCAGCCCCAGCATTTT. It encodes CASSFLENQPQHF.

This sequence joins TRBV5-1 and TRBJ1-6; no clear D. This CDR3 is 14 amino acids long. Germline values: CDR1 SGHRS, CDR2 YFSETQ. V was cut by 2 bases and J by 0 bases, with 3 bases left in between. DNA for the CDR3: TGCGCCAGCAGCTTCGGCTCCTATAATTCACCCCTCCACTTT. The encoded protein is CASSFGSYNSPLHF.

The sample holds one count of this clone. The rearrangement links TRBV5-1 to TRBJ2-3; the D is unclear. This CDR3 comprises 12 residues. Looked up from germline, CDR1 is SGHRS and CDR2 is YFSETQ. Trimming removed 5 bases at V and 5 bases at J, with 9 bases between. The CDR3 DNA reads TGCGCCAGCAGTTTTAACGGAGATACGCAGTATTTT. This codes for CASSFNGDTQYF.

J is TRBJ2-5 and V is TRBV5-5; D may be TRBD1 (7 bases). The V and J ends lost 4 bases and 5 bases respectively, with 18 bases between them. CDR1 and CDR2 from the germline V gene are SGHKS and YYEKEE (reference sequence). The CDR3 spans 15 residues. The CDR3 loop is CASSPLRDSGETQYF. The CDR3 coding sequence is TGTGCCAGCAGCCCCCTTAGGGACAGCGGGGAGACCCAGTACTTC.

The rearrangement joins TRBV9 to TRBJ1-1, with D possibly TRBD1 on 5 matching bases. The CDR3 runs to 12 residues. Germline V gives CDR1 SGDLS, CDR2 YYNGEE. The V end lost 0 bases, the J end lost 9 bases, and 9 bases lay between the germline ends. The CDR3 DNA follows: TGTGCCAGCAGCGTAGGAGTGGGACAAGCTTTCTTT. Its protein is CASSVGVGQAFF.

CDR3 sequence: CAWGGANSYEQYF. In DNA, the CDR3 is TGTGCCTGGGGTGGGGCAAACTCCTACGAGCAGTACTTC. The chain uses TRBV30 and TRBJ2-7; D is perhaps TRBD1 (5 bases). V lost 5 bases and J 0 bases, leaving 11 bases between the germline ends. Germline V gene lookup returns CDR1 GTSNPN and CDR2 SVGIG (reference sequence). The CDR3 spans 13 residues.

CDR3 protein: CASSLPVSEQYF. CDR3 nucleotides: TGTGCCAGCTCCCTCCCGGTGTCCGAGCAGTACTTC. The rearrangement uses TRBV28 and TRBJ2-7; unclear D gene. Germline V lookup: CDR1 MDHEN, CDR2 SYDVKM. CDR3 size: 12 residues. V was trimmed by 8 bases and J by 6 bases, leaving 14 bases between them.

This clone was seen a few times. The chain links TRBV10-1 to TRBJ2-7; D is unresolved. Germline values: CDR1 WNHNN, CDR2 SYGVQD (reference sequence). The CDR3 is 14 amino acids. The ends were cut back, 2 bases at V and 0 bases at J, with 8 bases in the middle. The CDR3 sequence is CASSELRTSYEQYF. The CDR3 DNA is TGCGCCAGCAGTGAGCTCCGTACCTCCTACGAGCAGTACTTC.

The gene calls are TRBV27 and TRBJ2-2; D not certain. The length of the CDR3 is 13 residues. The V and J ends lost 4 bases and 4 bases respectively, with 7 bases between them. CDR1 is MNHEY and CDR2 is SMNVEV in the germline V gene (reference sequence). The CDR3 DNA follows: TGTGCCAGCAGTTCCAGATTCACCGGGGAGCTGTTTTTT. Its translation is CASSSRFTGELFF.

The rearrangement uses TRBV5-4 and TRBJ2-7; perhaps TRBD2 as D (6 bases). The CDR3 length is 16 residues. V was trimmed by 5 bases and J by 3 bases, leaving 21 bases between them. CDR1 and CDR2 (germline): SGHNT, YYREEE (reference sequence). CDR3 sequence: CASRTGVGRTIYEQYF. The CDR3 bases are TGTGCCAGCAGAACTGGGGTAGGCCGGACTATCTACGAGCAGTACTTC. Based on the CDR3 plus reference TRBV5-4 and TRBJ2-7, the full variable domain is ETGVTQSPTHLIKTRGQQVTLRCSSQSGHNTVSWYQQALGQGPQFIFQYYREEENGRGNFPPRFSGLQFPNYSSELNVNALELDDSALYLCASRTGVGRTIYEQYFGPGTRLTVT.

The chain uses TRBV4-1 and TRBJ1-1; TRBD1 matches at 7 bases. The CDR3 is made up of 14 amino acids. V shed 5 bases, J shed 4 bases, and the junction held 7 bases outside the gene matches. From germline, CDR1 is MGHRA and CDR2 YSYEKL. In DNA form, the CDR3 reads TGCGCCAGCAGCGTTACCAGACAGGGCACTGAAGCTTTCTTT. Encoded protein: CASSVTRQGTEAFF.

This chain connects TRBV9 to TRBJ1-1; 8 nucleotides match TRBD1. CDR1 is SGDLS and CDR2 is YYNGEE in the germline V gene. V lost 7 bases, J lost 4 bases, and 6 bases stayed unmatched. The CDR3 totals 13 residues. The DNA for the CDR3 is TGTGCCAGCGGACAGGGTATGGGCACTGAAGCTTTCTTT. Protein: CASGQGMGTEAFF.

The rearrangement uses TRBV6-5 and TRBJ1-3; D unresolved. With 8 bases removed from V and 3 bases from J, the gap between germline ends came to 17 bases. CDR3 length: 15 amino acids. The germline CDR1 and CDR2 sequences are MNHEY and SVGAGI. The CDR3 reads CASSNRRGIGNTIYF. The CDR3 DNA is TGTGCCAGCTCAAACCGCCGAGGGATTGGAAACACCATATATTTT.

The chain combines TRBV5-4 with TRBJ2-5, with 10 bases that match TRBD2. V was clipped by 4 bases and J by 6 bases; unmatched bases: 12. The CDR3 loop spans 16 amino acids. Germline V gene lookup returns CDR1 SGHNT and CDR2 YYREEE (reference sequence). CDR3 residues: CASSPNPSGSEQTQYF. CDR3 bases: TGTGCCAGCAGCCCGAATCCTAGCGGGAGTGAGCAGACCCAGTACTTC.

The chain combines TRBV30 with TRBJ1-5; D is unclear. V lost 2 bases and J 8 bases, leaving 13 bases between the germline ends. CDR3 size: 13 residues. The germline CDR1 and CDR2 sequences are GTSNPN and SVGIG (reference sequence). CDR3 amino acids: CAWSRQASEPQHF. DNA of the CDR3: TGTGCCTGGAGTCGGCAGGCGTCAGAGCCCCAGCATTTT.

The V call is TRBV18, the J call TRBJ2-5, with D tentatively TRBD2 (6 bases). The CDR3 has 19 residues. V was pared by 3 bases and J by 1 base, with 24 bases between. CDR1 KGHSH and CDR2 LQKENI come from the germline V gene. The CDR3 bases are TGTGCCAGCTCACCGTATGCTCCGTCACTCGGGAGCGTCCAAGAGACCCAGTACTTC. Translation gives CASSPYAPSLGSVQETQYF.

This chain joins TRBV21-1 and TRBJ2-7; the table's D call, TRBD2, was not checked against the DNA. TRBV21-1 is a pseudogene locus. The CDR3 is 14 residues long. For the CDR3, the DNA is TGTGCCAGCAGCAAAGTGAAGGGAGGCTACGAGCAGTACTTC. Protein sequence: CASSKVKGGYEQYF.

Note on this clone: Different DNA sequences within this sample yield the same CDR3. The chain is built from TRBV6-5 and TRBJ2-7; the match to TRBD2 covers 11 bases. CDR1 MNHEY and CDR2 SVGAGI come from the germline V gene. After removal of 4 bases from V and 1 base from J, the junction contained 0 bases not matched to a gene. This CDR3 region has 14 residues. Here the CDR3 reads CASSSSGRSYEQYF. The CDR3 region has the DNA TGTGCCAGCAGTTCTAGCGGGAGGTCCTACGAGCAGTACTTC.

This clone was found once. The genes are TRBV11-2 and TRBJ1-3, with D unresolved. The CDR3 has 18 residues. V was pared by 0 bases and J by 0 bases, with 15 bases between. Germline V gene data show CDR1 as SGHAT and CDR2 as FQNNGV. The CDR3 bases are TGTGCCAGCAGCTTAGAGGGTTATCAACCTCTCTCTGGAAACACCATATATTTT. Translation gives CASSLEGYQPLSGNTIYF.

The CDR3 region is CASASAGGDTEAFF. In DNA, the CDR3 is TGTGCCAGCGCCAGCGCAGGGGGGGACACTGAAGCTTTCTTT. The chain employs TRBV2 and TRBJ1-1; 7 nucleotides line up with TRBD1. V trimming: 8 bases; J trimming: 3 bases; junction bases outside the gene matches: 9. Germline CDR1 and CDR2: SNHLY and FYNNEI. The length of the CDR3 is 14 residues.

CDR3: CASSSPGLEVYEQFF. The CDR3 region has the DNA TGCGCCAGCAGCTCACCGGGACTAGAGGTTTATGAGCAGTTCTTC. The chain recombines TRBV5-1 with TRBJ2-1; 8 positions agree with TRBD2. The CDR3 sequence is 15 residues long. V lost 3 bases to trimming and J lost 8 bases; unmatched junction nucleotides: 10. Germline V CDR1 and CDR2: SGHRS, YFSETQ.